The clone carrying this T cell receptor beta chain has just a few counts. Its specificity is unknown. Trimming shortened V by 4 bases and J by 0 bases, and 10 bases separated the two germline ends. Germline V gene data show CDR1 as LGHDT and CDR2 as YNNKEL (reference sequence). This CDR3 spans 15 amino acids. The sample comes from a study of glioma-infiltrating T cells. The iRepertoire nested amplicon-rescue multiplex PCR amplified TCR alpha and beta CDR3s from RNA. One-step reverse transcription and amplification started from around 100-400 ng of tissue mRNA or PBMC total RNA. TCRdb independently ran MiXCR on the multiplex PCR reads; one entry per CDR3 protein. The data contain around 190,000 distinct CDR3 sequences, about 47% of them singletons. General study findings and limits: Very few CDR3 sequences were shared between tissue and blood. Non-neoplastic patients had below-expected tissue-blood divergence, while all gliomas exceeded expectation.

What was sequenced was glioma tissue, nonneoplastic brain tissue, or PBMCs (not recorded which). This clonotype originated in a human donor with low-grade glioma or glioblastoma, undergoing nonglioma brain surgery, or in good health (not recorded which). The J gene is TRBJ1-3, the V gene TRBV3-1, with D possibly TRBD1 on 6 matching bases. The CDR3 DNA sequence: TGTGCCAGCAGCCGTCAGGGGAACTCTGGAAACACCATATATTTT. Translated: CASSRQGNSGNTIYF.